This T cell receptor (beta chain) came from a study of CD8 T cells in ankylosing spondylitis. Regarding the study as a whole: Disease-linked clones bore a CD8+ phenotype, appearing relatively rarely in peripheral blood. Reports say disease-linked clones showed up significantly more in matched ankylosing spondylitis synovial fluid. There were earlier reports of some motif variants in reactive arthritis synovial fluid and blood. A TCR beta motif of 8 or 9 highly homologous variants appeared characteristic of ankylosing spondylitis blood.

Each CDR3 protein is one row after TCRdb ran MiXCR on the 5' RACE reads. The sample holds about 220,000 distinct CDR3 sequences, roughly 6.6% seen once. Regarding this clonotype: Its antigen is unknown.

Losses at the gene ends were 4 bases for V and 1 base for J; bases not matched to a gene: 3. The CDR3 is made up of 14 amino acids. V gene TRBV12-3 or TRBV12-4 combines with J gene TRBJ1-1; 7 bases fit TRBD1. This sequence originates from a male donor with ankylosing spondylitis. The sequencing sample was made of blood, either unsorted or a sorted T cell fraction (not recorded which). The CDR3 nucleotides are TGTGCCAGCAGTTCACAGGGGACGAACACTGAAGCTTTCTTT. This encodes CASSSQGTNTEAFF.